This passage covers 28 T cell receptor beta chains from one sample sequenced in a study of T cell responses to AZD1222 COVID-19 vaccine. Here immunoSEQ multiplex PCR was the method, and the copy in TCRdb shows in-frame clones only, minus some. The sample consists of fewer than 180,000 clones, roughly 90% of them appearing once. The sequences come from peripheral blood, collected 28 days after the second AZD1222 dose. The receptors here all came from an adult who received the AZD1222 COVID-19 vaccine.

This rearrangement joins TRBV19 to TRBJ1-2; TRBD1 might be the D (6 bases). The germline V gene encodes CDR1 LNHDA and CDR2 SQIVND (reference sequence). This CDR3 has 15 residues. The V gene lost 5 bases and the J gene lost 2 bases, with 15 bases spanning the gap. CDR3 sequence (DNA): TGTGCCAGTAGTCCGATACAGGGATTAAACTATGGCTACACCTTC. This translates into CASSPIQGLNYGYTF. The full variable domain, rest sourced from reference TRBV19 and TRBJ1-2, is DGGITQSPKYLFRKEGQNVTLSCEQNLNHDAMYWYRQDPGQGLRLIYYSQIVNDFQKGDIAEGYSVSREKKESFPLTVTSAQKNPTAFYLCASSPIQGLNYGYTFGSGTRLTVV.

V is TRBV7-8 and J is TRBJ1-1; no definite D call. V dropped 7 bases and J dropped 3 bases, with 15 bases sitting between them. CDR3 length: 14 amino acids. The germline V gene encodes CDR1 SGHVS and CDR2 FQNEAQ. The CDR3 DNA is TGTGCCAGCACCTTGAGGGAAGAGGACACTGAAGCTTTCTTT. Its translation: CASTLREEDTEAFF.

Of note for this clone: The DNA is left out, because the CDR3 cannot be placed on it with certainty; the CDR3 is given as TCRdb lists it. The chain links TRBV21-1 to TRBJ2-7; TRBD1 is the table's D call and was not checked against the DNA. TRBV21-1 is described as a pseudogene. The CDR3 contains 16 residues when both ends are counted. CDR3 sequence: CASSKVWAGGSYEQYF.

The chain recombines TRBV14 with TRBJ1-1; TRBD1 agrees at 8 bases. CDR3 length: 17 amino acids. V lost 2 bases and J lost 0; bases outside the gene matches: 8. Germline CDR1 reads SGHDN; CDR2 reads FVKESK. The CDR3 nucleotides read TGTGCCAGCAGCCAACGACAGGGGCGATCGGTGAACACTGAAGCTTTCTTT. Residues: CASSQRQGRSVNTEAFF.

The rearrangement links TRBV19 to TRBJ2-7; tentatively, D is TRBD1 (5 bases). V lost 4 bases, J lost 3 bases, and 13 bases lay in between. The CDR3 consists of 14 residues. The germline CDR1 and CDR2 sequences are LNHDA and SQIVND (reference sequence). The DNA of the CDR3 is TGTGCCAGTAGTACTACAGGTCCTCTCTACGAGCAGTACTTC. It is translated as CASSTTGPLYEQYF.

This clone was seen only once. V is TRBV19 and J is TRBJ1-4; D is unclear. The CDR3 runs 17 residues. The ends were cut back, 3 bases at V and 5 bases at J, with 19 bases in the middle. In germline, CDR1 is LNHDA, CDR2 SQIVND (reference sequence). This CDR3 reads CASSIPSAVEKNEKLFF. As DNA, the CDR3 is TGTGCCAGTAGTATTCCCTCCGCAGTCGAGAAGAATGAAAAACTGTTTTTT.

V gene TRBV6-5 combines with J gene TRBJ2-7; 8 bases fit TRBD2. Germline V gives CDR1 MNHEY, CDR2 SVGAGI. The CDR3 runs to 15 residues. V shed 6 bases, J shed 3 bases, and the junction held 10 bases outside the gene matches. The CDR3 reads CASSPPRGGFYEQYF. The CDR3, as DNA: TGTGCCAGCAGCCCCCCTCGGGGGGGGTTCTACGAGCAGTACTTC.

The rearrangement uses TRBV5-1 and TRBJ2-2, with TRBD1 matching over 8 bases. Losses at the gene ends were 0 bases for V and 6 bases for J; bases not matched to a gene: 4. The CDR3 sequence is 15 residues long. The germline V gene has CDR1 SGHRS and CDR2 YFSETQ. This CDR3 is CASSLAQGAAGELFF. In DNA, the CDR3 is TGCGCCAGCAGCTTGGCCCAGGGGGCGGCCGGGGAGCTGTTTTTT.

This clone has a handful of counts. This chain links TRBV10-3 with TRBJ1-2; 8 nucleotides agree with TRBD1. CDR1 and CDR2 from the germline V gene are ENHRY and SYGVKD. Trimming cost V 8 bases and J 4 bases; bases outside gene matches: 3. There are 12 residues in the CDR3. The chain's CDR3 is CAIGTGSYGYTF. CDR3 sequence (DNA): TGTGCCATCGGGACAGGATCCTATGGCTACACCTTC.

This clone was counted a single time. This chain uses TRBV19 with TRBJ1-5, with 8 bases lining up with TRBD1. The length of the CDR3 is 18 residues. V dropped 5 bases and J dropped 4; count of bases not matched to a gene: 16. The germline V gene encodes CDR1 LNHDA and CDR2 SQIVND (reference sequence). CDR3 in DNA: TGTGCCAGTAGTCCTAGACAGGGGTATGGCCAAAGAAATCAGCCCCAGCATTTT. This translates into CASSPRQGYGQRNQPQHF.

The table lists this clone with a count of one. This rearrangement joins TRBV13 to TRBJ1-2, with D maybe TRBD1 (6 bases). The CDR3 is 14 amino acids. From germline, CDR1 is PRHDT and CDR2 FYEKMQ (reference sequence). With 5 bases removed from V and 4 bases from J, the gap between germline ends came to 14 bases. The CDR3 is CASSPAGRGYGYTF. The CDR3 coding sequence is TGTGCCAGCAGCCCGGCCGGCAGGGGCTATGGCTACACCTTC. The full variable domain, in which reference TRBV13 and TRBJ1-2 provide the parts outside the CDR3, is AAGVIQSPRHLIKEKRETATLKCYPIPRHDTVYWYQQGPGQDPQFLISFYEKMQSDKGSIPDRFSAQQFSDYHSELNMSSLELGDSALYFCASSPAGRGYGYTFGSGTRLTVV.

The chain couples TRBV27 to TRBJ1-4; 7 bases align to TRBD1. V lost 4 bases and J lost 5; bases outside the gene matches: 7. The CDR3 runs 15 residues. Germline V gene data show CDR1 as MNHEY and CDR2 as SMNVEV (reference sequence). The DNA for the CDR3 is TGTGCCAGCAGTTCCCCAGGGGGGCGGAATGAAAAACTGTTTTTT. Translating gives CASSSPGGRNEKLFF.

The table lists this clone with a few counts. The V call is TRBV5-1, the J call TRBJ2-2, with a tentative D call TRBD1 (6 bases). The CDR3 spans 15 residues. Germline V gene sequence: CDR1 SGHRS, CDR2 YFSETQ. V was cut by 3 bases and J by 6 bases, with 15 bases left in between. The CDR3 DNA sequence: TGCGCCAGCAGCTGGGGGAACAGGGTTTCCGGGGAGCTGTTTTTT. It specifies CASSWGNRVSGELFF. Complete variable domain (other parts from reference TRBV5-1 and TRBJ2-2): KAGVTQTPRYLIKTRGQQVTLSCSPISGHRSVSWYQQTPGQGLQFLFEYFSETQRNKGNFPGRFSGRQFSNSRSEMNVSTLELGDSALYLCASSWGNRVSGELFFGEGSRLTVL.

The CDR3: CASRPTVAKNIQYF. CDR3 sequence (DNA): TGTGCCAGCAGGCCAACAGTAGCCAAAAACATTCAGTACTTC. The chain has TRBV27 and TRBJ2-4; D is unclear. There are 14 residues in the CDR3. The germline V and J ends were trimmed by 6 bases and 0 bases, with 9 bases remaining between them. CDR1 and CDR2 (germline): MNHEY, SMNVEV (reference sequence).

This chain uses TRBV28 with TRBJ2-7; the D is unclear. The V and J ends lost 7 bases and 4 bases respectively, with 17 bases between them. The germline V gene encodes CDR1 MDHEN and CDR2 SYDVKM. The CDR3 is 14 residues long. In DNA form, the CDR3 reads TGTGCCAGCACCACAAGTTTGGGATTTTACGAGCAGTACTTC. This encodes CASTTSLGFYEQYF. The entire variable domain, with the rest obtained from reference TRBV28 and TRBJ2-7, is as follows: DVKVTQSSRYLVKRTGEKVFLECVQDMDHENMFWYRQDPGLGLRLIYFSYDVKMKEKGDIPEGYSVSREKKERFSLILESASTNQTSMYLCASTTSLGFYEQYFGPGTRLTVT.

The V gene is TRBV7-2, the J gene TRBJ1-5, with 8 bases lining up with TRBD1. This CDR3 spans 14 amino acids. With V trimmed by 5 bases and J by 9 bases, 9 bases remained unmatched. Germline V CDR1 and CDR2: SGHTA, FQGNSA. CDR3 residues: CASSPSQGALPQHF. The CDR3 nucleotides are TGTGCCAGCAGCCCCAGTCAGGGGGCTCTGCCCCAGCATTTT.

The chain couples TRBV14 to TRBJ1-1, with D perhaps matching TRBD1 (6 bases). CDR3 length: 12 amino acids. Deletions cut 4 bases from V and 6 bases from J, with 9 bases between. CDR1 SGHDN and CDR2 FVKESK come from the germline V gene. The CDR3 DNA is TGTGCCAGCAGCCTGGGGGGGCCTGAAGCTTTCTTT. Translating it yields CASSLGGPEAFF.

The CDR3 spells CASSTTSGRRIEQFF. The CDR3, as DNA: TGTGCCAGCAGCACGACTAGCGGGAGAAGGATTGAGCAGTTCTTC. The chain uses TRBV7-2 and TRBJ2-1; 12 bases are shared with TRBD2. CDR1 is SGHTA and CDR2 is FQGNSA in the germline V gene. This CDR3 region has 15 residues. J lost 9 bases, V lost 5 bases, and 8 bases had no gene match.

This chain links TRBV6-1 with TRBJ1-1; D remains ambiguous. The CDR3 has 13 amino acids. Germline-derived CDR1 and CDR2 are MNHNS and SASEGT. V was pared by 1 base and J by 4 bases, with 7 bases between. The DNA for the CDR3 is TGTGCCAGCAGTGAAGGGCTCTCCACTGAAGCTTTCTTT. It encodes CASSEGLSTEAFF.

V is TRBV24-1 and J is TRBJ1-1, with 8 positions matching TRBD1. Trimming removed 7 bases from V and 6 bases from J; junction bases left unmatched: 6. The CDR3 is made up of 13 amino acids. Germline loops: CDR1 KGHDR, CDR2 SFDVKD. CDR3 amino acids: CATRRTGIPEAFF. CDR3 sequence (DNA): TGTGCCACCAGAAGGACAGGGATTCCTGAAGCTTTCTTT.

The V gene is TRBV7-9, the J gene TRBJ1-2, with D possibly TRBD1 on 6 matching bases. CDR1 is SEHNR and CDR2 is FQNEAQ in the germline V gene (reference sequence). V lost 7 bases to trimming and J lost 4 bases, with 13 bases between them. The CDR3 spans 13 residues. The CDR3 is CASTPDRSYGYTF. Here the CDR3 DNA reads TGTGCCAGCACCCCCGACAGGTCCTATGGCTACACCTTC.

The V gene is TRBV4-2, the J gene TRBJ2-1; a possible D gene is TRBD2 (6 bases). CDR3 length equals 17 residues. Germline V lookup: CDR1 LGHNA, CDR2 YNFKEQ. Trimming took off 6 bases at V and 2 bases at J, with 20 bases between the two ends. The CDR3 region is CASSPSDPLMTYNEQFF. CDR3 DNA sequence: TGTGCCAGCAGTCCTAGCGACCCACTTATGACCTACAATGAGCAGTTCTTC.

The CDR3 DNA follows: TGTGCCAGCTCACTAGCCGGGGAGGAGCAGTACTTC. Its protein product is CASSLAGEEQYF. The chain carries TRBV18 and TRBJ2-7, with D possibly matching TRBD2 (5 bases). Germline-derived CDR1 and CDR2 are KGHSH and LQKENI. The V and J ends lost 4 bases and 7 bases respectively, with 11 bases between them. This CDR3 is 12 amino acids long.

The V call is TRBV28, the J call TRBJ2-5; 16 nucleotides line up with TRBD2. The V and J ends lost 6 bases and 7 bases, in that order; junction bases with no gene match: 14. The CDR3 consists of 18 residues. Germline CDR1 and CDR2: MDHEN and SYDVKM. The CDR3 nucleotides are TGTGCCAGCAGCCGTCCCGGGACTAGCGGGAGGGCCCAGGGGACCCAGTACTTC. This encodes CASSRPGTSGRAQGTQYF.

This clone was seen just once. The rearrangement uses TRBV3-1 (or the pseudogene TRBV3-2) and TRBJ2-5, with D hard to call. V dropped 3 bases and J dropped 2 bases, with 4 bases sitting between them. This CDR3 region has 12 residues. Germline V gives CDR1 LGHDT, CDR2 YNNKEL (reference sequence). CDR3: CASSHLQETQYF. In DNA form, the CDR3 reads TGTGCCAGCAGCCACTTACAAGAGACCCAGTACTTC.

The CDR3 DNA is TGTGCCAGCATCGCGGGGGTAGGGTATGGCTACACCTTC. Translated: CASIAGVGYGYTF. The gene calls are TRBV2 and TRBJ1-2; D may be TRBD1 (5 bases). The CDR3 contains 13 residues. V lost 7 bases to trimming and J lost 5 bases, with 14 bases between them. CDR1 SNHLY and CDR2 FYNNEI come from the germline V gene.

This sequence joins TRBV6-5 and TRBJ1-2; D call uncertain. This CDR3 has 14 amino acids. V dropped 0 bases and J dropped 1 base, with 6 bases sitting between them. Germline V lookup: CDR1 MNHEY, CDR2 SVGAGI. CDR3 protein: CASSYSSGNYGYTF. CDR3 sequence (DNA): TGTGCCAGCAGTTACTCGTCCGGTAACTATGGCTACACCTTC.

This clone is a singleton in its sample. CDR3 residues: CASSPQGLAGMDWQFF. CDR3 in DNA: TGCGCCAGCAGCCCCCAGGGACTAGCGGGAATGGATTGGCAGTTCTTC. The gene calls are TRBV5-1 and TRBJ2-1, with TRBD2 matching over 13 bases. V was clipped by 4 bases and J by 12 bases; unmatched bases: 13. The CDR3 contains 16 residues. Per germline, CDR1 SGHRS and CDR2 YFSETQ.